This T cell receptor (beta chain) was found in a study of OX40 agonist ivuxolimab in advanced cancers. Looking at the study overall: The costimulatory receptor OX40 (CD134) was targeted by ivuxolimab, a fully human IgG2 agonistic monoclonal antibody. Partial responses were achieved by three dose-escalation patients, of whom one had hepatocellular carcinoma and two had cutaneous melanoma. Patients were allowed to have had prior anti-PD-1, anti-PD-L1 or anti-CTLA-4 therapy, and approximately 40% of the dose-escalation patients had been treated with checkpoint inhibitors. A male proportion of roughly 80% and a mean age of approximately 61 years, ranging from about 23 to 90, were recorded for the dose-escalation cohort. The purpose of peripheral TCRbeta sequencing was to test whether ivuxolimab changed TCR sequence diversity and led to clonal T-cell expansion. Intravenous ivuxolimab was administered to patients every 2 weeks at six dose levels: 0.01, 0.1, 0.3, 1.5, 3 and 10 mg/kg. The paper reports the monotherapy dose-escalation portion (N ≈ 50 patients) of the phase I ivuxolimab trial. Of the roughly 50 dose-escalation patients, hepatocellular carcinoma was present in about 19, melanoma in some 15, renal cell carcinoma in 9 and head and neck cancer in 9.

With regard to this clone: The antigen it binds to is not known. No clone much larger than this one lies a single base away; base qualities are absent.

General study outcomes and caveats: The antigen specificity of the clonally expanded peripheral T cells was not determined. In the 0.1-3.0 mg/kg groups, partial responders were among the patients with the lowest normalized peripheral clonal expansion, particularly in CD8+ T cells. Low levels of normalized T-cell clonal expansion were also seen in some nonresponding patients. After ivuxolimab, CD8+ T cells had more expanded clones than CD4+ T cells on average. At doses from 0.1 to 3.0 mg/kg, clonal expansion was seen in both CD4+ and CD8+ blood T cells between baseline and week 6.

The trial excluded patients who had a history of autoimmune disease or were on systemic immunosuppression. Peripheral blood for TCR sequencing was drawn from every dose cohort at baseline, at cycle 4 day 1 and at cycle 7 day 1. Samples were obtained from an open-label, multicenter, first-in-human phase I dose-escalation trial of ivuxolimab. Adults with locally advanced or metastatic melanoma, renal cell, hepatocellular, or head and neck squamous cell carcinoma were enrolled in the trial. Before TCR sequencing, CD4+ T cells and CD8+ T cells from peripheral blood were sorted into separate populations. To sequence the TCRbeta CDR3 region, genomic DNA was isolated from the sorted cells. TCRbeta CDR3 regions were sequenced using the immunoSEQ Assay. This immuneACCESS table, as held by TCRdb, lists in-frame sequences with V and J called but not all clones. Of the missing ones, under half trace to an unresolved V gene in checked studies; the others have no known cause. Present in this sample are around 63,000 clones, around 90% of which were seen just once. The top ten clones comprise roughly 25% of the sample.

The specimen was CD4+ or CD8+ T cells sorted from blood, collected in a trial of the OX40 agonist ivuxolimab. This receptor was taken from an adult with an advanced solid tumor such as melanoma, head and neck, liver or kidney cancer.

The CDR3 in this case is CASSQEEGAYYEQYF. The nucleotide sequence is given as TGCGCCAGCAGCCAAGAAGAGGGGGCCTACTACGAGCAGTACTTC. The rearranged chain carries TRBV4-3 and TRBJ2-5; 7 central nucleotides agree with TRBD1. Matching the DNA end better, TRBJ2-7 makes the J call doubtful. Per the germline V gene, LGHNA is the CDR1 and YSLEER is the CDR2. From cysteine to phenylalanine, the CDR3 is 15 amino acids long. Only the CDR3 region is kept as DNA, spanning 45 bases read in frame from base 1.